This is a list of T cell receptor beta chains from one sample in a study of post-analysis software for immune sequencing data. In TCRdb, the PCR reads were re-called with MiXCR into one record per CDR3 protein. Counted here are hundreds of thousands of distinct CDR3 sequences, 25% to 30% occurring once; the ten biggest clones make up around 0.56%. Sequencing was done on a sample of blood. The receptor set was obtained from a girl between 5 and 17 years old with multiple sclerosis. The conserved cysteine and the conserved F or W are not part of the CDR3 here. For some rows the clone size is stated as once, few or many, or as a class when expanded; others skip it.

j_gene: TRBJ2-3; v_gene: TRBV3-1; abundance: few; CDR3aa: ASSAVGFYTQY
j_gene: TRBJ1-1; v_gene: TRBV6-2/TRBV6-3; abundance: -; CDR3aa: ASTVPGTGSQNTEAF
j_gene: TRBJ1-5; v_gene: TRBV28; abundance: -; CDR3aa: ASSRDSSYQPQH
j_gene: TRBJ2-1; v_gene: TRBV3-1; abundance: -; CDR3aa: ASSQDGSDYNEQF
j_gene: TRBJ1-1; v_gene: TRBV29-1; abundance: -; CDR3aa: SVNREVTEAF
j_gene: TRBJ2-7; v_gene: TRBV20-1; abundance: -; CDR3aa: SAVYGPSSYEQY
j_gene: TRBJ2-4; v_gene: TRBV12-3/TRBV12-4; abundance: -; CDR3aa: ASRVGSIQY
j_gene: TRBJ2-4; v_gene: TRBV20-1; abundance: -; CDR3aa: SARDARGQNIQY
j_gene: TRBJ2-7; v_gene: TRBV4-1; abundance: few; CDR3aa: ASSQEPGDRTLYEQY
j_gene: TRBJ2-1; v_gene: TRBV24-1; abundance: -; CDR3aa: ATRGQGEQF
j_gene: TRBJ2-1; v_gene: TRBV20-1; abundance: few; CDR3aa: SATNPMGGEQF
j_gene: TRBJ2-7; v_gene: TRBV7-2; abundance: -; CDR3aa: ASSLMRASGKTYEQY
j_gene: TRBJ1-6; v_gene: TRBV4-2; abundance: -; CDR3aa: ASSQGGNPLH
j_gene: TRBJ2-3; v_gene: TRBV12-3/TRBV12-4; abundance: few; CDR3aa: ASSTGQLHTDTQY
j_gene: TRBJ2-3; v_gene: TRBV5-1; abundance: few; CDR3aa: ASSLVGQHTDTQY
j_gene: TRBJ2-2; v_gene: TRBV7-2; abundance: -; CDR3aa: ASSLLLAGVRTGELF
j_gene: TRBJ1-2; v_gene: TRBV15; abundance: -; CDR3aa: ATSRTGGAGGYGYT
j_gene: TRBJ1-1; v_gene: TRBV4-1; abundance: -; CDR3aa: ASSQGDSRRTEAF
j_gene: TRBJ2-2; v_gene: TRBV5-1; abundance: -; CDR3aa: ASSSGTGKTGELF
j_gene: TRBJ1-1; v_gene: TRBV28; abundance: -; CDR3aa: ASTPRGRTGNTEAF
j_gene: TRBJ2-5; v_gene: TRBV29-1; abundance: -; CDR3aa: SGGGLSQETQY
j_gene: TRBJ1-2; v_gene: TRBV29-1; abundance: many; CDR3aa: SAGQGDYGYT
j_gene: TRBJ2-6; v_gene: TRBV6-5; abundance: few; CDR3aa: ASRINGANVLT
j_gene: TRBJ2-7; v_gene: TRBV6-2/TRBV6-3; abundance: -; CDR3aa: ASSLSGNAYEQY
j_gene: TRBJ1-1; v_gene: TRBV9; abundance: -; CDR3aa: ASSVGESTEAF
j_gene: TRBJ2-3; v_gene: TRBV9; abundance: -; CDR3aa: ASSVAWASNTDTQY
j_gene: TRBJ2-1; v_gene: TRBV7-2; abundance: -; CDR3aa: ASRTSGNNEQF
j_gene: TRBJ1-1; v_gene: TRBV6-1; abundance: -; CDR3aa: ASSQTGGNTEAF
j_gene: TRBJ2-3; v_gene: TRBV3-1; abundance: few; CDR3aa: ASSQGRLAGSSTDTQY
j_gene: TRBJ2-3; v_gene: TRBV6-5; abundance: -; CDR3aa: ASSYPTGKGTDTQY
j_gene: TRBJ2-1; v_gene: TRBV9; abundance: few; CDR3aa: ASSAASGQAEQF
j_gene: TRBJ2-2; v_gene: TRBV6-5; abundance: once; CDR3aa: ASGGGIGALF
j_gene: TRBJ2-1; v_gene: TRBV5-1; abundance: -; CDR3aa: ASSSERGPGGEQF
j_gene: TRBJ2-3; v_gene: TRBV11-2; abundance: few; CDR3aa: ASSLAVRGTDTQY
j_gene: TRBJ2-3; v_gene: TRBV4-1; abundance: few; CDR3aa: ASSQDGASSGTDTQY
j_gene: TRBJ2-7; v_gene: TRBV7-9; abundance: once; CDR3aa: ASSLVAGRGPGEQY
j_gene: TRBJ2-2; v_gene: TRBV25-1; abundance: -; CDR3aa: ASSEAVRDTGELF